This TCR beta chain came from a study of cytomegalovirus exposure and HLA in healthy donors. The PCR ran on 60 Vbeta and 13 Jbeta primers. Clones were read by immunoSEQ multiplex PCR, and TCRdb kept only the in-frame ones, dropping some. The sample records about 190,000 clones, 81% being singletons. Points from the study as a whole: Listed as cytomegalovirus-associated were over 150 TCR beta chains.

Germline assignment: CDR1 SEHNR and CDR2 FQNEAQ (reference sequence). The CDR3 spans 15 residues. After removal of 5 bases from V and 4 bases from J, the junction contained 8 bases not matched to a gene. Those who donated were healthy bone marrow donors. A word on this clone: Its antigen is as yet unknown.

What was sequenced was PBMCs. This sequence originates from a man between 40 and 49 years old in good health and CMV-seropositive. V is TRBV7-9 and J is TRBJ2-5, with TRBD1 identical over 9 bases. CDR3 nucleotides: TGTGCCAGCAGCGCCTTGGGACAGGGTGTAGAGACCCAGTACTTC. Encoded protein: CASSALGQGVETQYF.